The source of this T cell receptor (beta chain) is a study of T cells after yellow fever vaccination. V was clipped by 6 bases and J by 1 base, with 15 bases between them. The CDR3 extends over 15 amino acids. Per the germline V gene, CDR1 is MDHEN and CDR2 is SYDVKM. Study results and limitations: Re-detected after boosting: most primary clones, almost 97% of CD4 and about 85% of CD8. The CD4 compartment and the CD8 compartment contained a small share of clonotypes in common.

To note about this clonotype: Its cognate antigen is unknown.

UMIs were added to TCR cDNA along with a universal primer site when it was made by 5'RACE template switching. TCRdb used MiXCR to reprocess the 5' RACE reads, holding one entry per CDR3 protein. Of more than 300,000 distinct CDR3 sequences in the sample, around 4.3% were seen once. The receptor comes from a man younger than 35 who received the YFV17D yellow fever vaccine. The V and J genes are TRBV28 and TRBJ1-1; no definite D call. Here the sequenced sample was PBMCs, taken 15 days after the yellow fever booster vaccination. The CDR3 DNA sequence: TGTGCCAGCAGCCCCATGACGGATGGGAACACTGAAGCTTTCTTT. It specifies CASSPMTDGNTEAFF. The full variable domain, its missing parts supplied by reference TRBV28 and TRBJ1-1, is DVKVTQSSRYLVKRTGEKVFLECVQDMDHENMFWYRQDPGLGLRLIYFSYDVKMKEKGDIPEGYSVSREKKERFSLILESASTNQTSMYLCASSPMTDGNTEAFFGQGTRLTVV.